Given below is one TCR beta chain in context. Its cognate antigen is unknown. The CDR3 has 15 residues. V shed 3 bases and J 1 base; nucleotides not matched to a gene: 2. Germline V CDR1 and CDR2: MNHNS, SASEGT. This record belongs to a study of siplizumab effects on memory and regulatory T cells. Study-wide results and caveats: Alloreactive sequences traceable to unstimulated CD4+ memory cells declined significantly under siplizumab. Naive T cells were seen as more diverse than memory cells and as major alloresponse contributors.

Profiled with immunoSEQ multiplex PCR; TCRdb holds only in-frame clones, not every one. Among 85,000 to 130,000 clones, roughly 92% were seen once, and the ten largest hold about 0.62%. The J gene is TRBJ2-4, the V gene TRBV6-1, with 8 bases identical to TRBD1. This sequence was found in a human donor in good health. Sequencing was carried out using Tregs sorted from blood. Here the CDR3 reads CASSDYRGAKNIQYF. In DNA form, the CDR3 reads TGTGCCAGCAGTGATTACAGGGGGGCCAAAAACATTCAGTACTTC.